Listed below are T cell receptor beta chains from one sample, sequenced in a study of blood T cell repertoires in COVID-19. Sequenced by immunoSEQ multiplex PCR; TCRdb stores in-frame clones only, minus some. Among about 45,000 clones, around 87% were seen once, and the ten largest hold approximately 4.7%. Sample: peripheral blood. These receptors all come from a human donor in a cohort sampled during active COVID-19. CDR3s include the opening cysteine and the closing phenylalanine or tryptophan. A D gene is named only where the DNA matches it firmly. Size is stated for part of the rows, as once, few or many counts, or as a class when the clone is expanded.

CDR3aa	CDR3nt	abundance	j_gene	d_gene	v_gene
CASTLTGTQPQHF	TGTGCCAGCACTTTGACAGGAACTCAGCCCCAGCATTTT	.	TRBJ1-5	.	TRBV2
CAISGRTSGISSSYEQYF	TGTGCCATCAGTGGAAGGACTAGCGGCATCTCAAGCTCCTACGAGCAGTACTTC	.	TRBJ2-7	TRBD2	TRBV10-3
CASSLLAGSSYEQYF	TGTGCCAGCAGCCTACTAGCGGGTAGCTCCTACGAGCAGTACTTC	.	TRBJ2-7	TRBD2	TRBV28
CATSDQRDRAYNEQFF	TGTGCCACCAGTGACCAGCGGGACAGGGCCTACAATGAGCAGTTCTTC	.	TRBJ2-1	TRBD1	TRBV24-1
CAWSVVAISTDTQYF	TGTGCCTGGAGTGTGGTAGCGATTAGCACAGATACGCAGTATTTT	.	TRBJ2-3	.	TRBV30
CASRLASSGNTIYF	TGCGCCAGCAGGCTAGCAAGCTCTGGAAACACCATATATTTT	.	TRBJ1-3	.	TRBV5-1
CASSLRQVGQYF	TGTGCCAGCAGCCTACGACAGGTAGGGCAATATTTT	.	TRBJ2-3	.	TRBV9
CASSVDSYEQYF	TGCGCCAGCAGCGTGGACAGCTACGAGCAGTACTTC	once	TRBJ2-7	.	TRBV5-1
CATSRDSPDTQYF	TGTGCCACCAGCAGAGATTCTCCGGATACGCAGTATTTT	.	TRBJ2-3	.	TRBV15
CASSLWDKAYEQYF	TGTGCCAGCAGTCTCTGGGACAAGGCATACGAGCAGTACTTC	.	TRBJ2-7	.	TRBV28
CAWSTQGPAGQPQHF	TGTGCCTGGAGTACACAGGGGCCGGCGGGTCAGCCCCAGCATTTT	.	TRBJ1-5	TRBD1	TRBV30
CASTPGQGLYEQYF	TGTGCCAGCACCCCGGGACAGGGGTTGTACGAGCAGTACTTC	.	TRBJ2-7	TRBD1	TRBV28
CASSLGQETQYF	TGTGCCAGCAGTCTCGGCCAAGAGACCCAGTACTTC	.	TRBJ2-5	.	TRBV6-2/TRBV6-3
CASSLTPDRTYEQYF	TGTGCCAGCAGCTTGACCCCGGACAGGACTTACGAGCAGTACTTC	.	TRBJ2-7	TRBD1	TRBV5-5
CAWSVGRLNYEQYF	TGTGCCTGGAGTGTGGGGAGGCTGAACTACGAGCAGTACTTC	.	TRBJ2-7	.	TRBV30
CAGQGLCDEQYF	TGTGCCGGACAGGGACTATGCGACGAGCAGTACTTC	.	TRBJ2-7	.	TRBV21-1
CATSAVTTSGIFGEQFF	TGTGCCACCAGTGCCGTCACTACTAGCGGGATATTCGGTGAGCAGTTCTTC	once	TRBJ2-1	TRBD2	TRBV24-1
CASSYGQGDTQYF	TGTGCCAGCAGTTACGGGCAAGGAGATACGCAGTATTTT	.	TRBJ2-3	.	TRBV6-5
CASSLPGTAEKLFF	TGTGCCAGCAGCCTCCCCGGGACTGCTGAAAAACTGTTTTTT	once	TRBJ1-4	.	TRBV28
CASSLVAGKFHEQYF	TGTGCCAGCAGCTTAGTCGCAGGGAAGTTTCACGAGCAGTACTTC	.	TRBJ2-7	.	TRBV7-9
CASSYRDRGNTEAFF	TGTGCCAGCAGTTATAGGGACAGGGGCAACACTGAAGCTTTCTTT	few	TRBJ1-1	TRBD1	TRBV6-5
CASKSKTLGHTPYEQYF	TGTGCCAGCAAATCCAAAACTTTAGGACACACGCCCTACGAGCAGTACTTC	.	TRBJ2-7	.	TRBV27
CASSYDRERSRTQYF	TGTGCCAGCTCATACGACAGGGAGCGTTCGAGAACCCAGTACTTC	.	TRBJ2-5	TRBD1	TRBV18
CASSHRGSSGNTIYF	TGTGCCAGCAGCCACAGGGGGAGCTCTGGAAACACCATATATTTT	.	TRBJ1-3	TRBD1	TRBV7-2
CASSVGQNEQFF	TGTGCCAGCAGTGTAGGACAGAATGAGCAGTTCTTC	.	TRBJ2-1	.	TRBV2
CASSSPGGARGYEQYF	TGTGCCAGCAGTTCCCCCGGGGGGGCTAGGGGCTACGAGCAGTACTTC	.	TRBJ2-7	TRBD2	TRBV28
CASSQGLAGYEQYF	TGTGCCAGCAGCCAAGGACTAGCGGGCTACGAGCAGTACTTC	.	TRBJ2-7	TRBD2	TRBV14
CASSLAPAQGYEQFF	TGTGCCAGCAGCTTAGCCCCCGCACAGGGGTATGAGCAGTTCTTC	.	TRBJ2-1	TRBD1	TRBV7-2
CASSQVSGDPYNEQFF	TGCGCCAGCAGCCAAGTCTCGGGAGATCCCTACAATGAGCAGTTCTTC	.	TRBJ2-1	.	TRBV4-3
CASSLGRVSITGELFF	TGTGCCAGCAGCTTAGGTCGGGTATCAATTACCGGGGAGCTGTTTTTT	.	TRBJ2-2	.	TRBV7-9
CASRHYWGRTDEQFF	TGTGCCAGCAGACACTACTGGGGGCGCACGGATGAGCAGTTCTTC	.	TRBJ2-1	.	TRBV7-3